This T cell receptor (beta chain) came from a study of blood T cell repertoires in COVID-19. Looking at the study overall: Sites across the United States, Italy and Spain contributed samples from acute and convalescent COVID-19.

The method was immunoSEQ multiplex PCR; TCRdb's version includes in-frame clones alone and lacks a portion of them. This sample has 210,000 or so clones, with approximately 79% found just once. This CDR3 contains 14 residues. The origin of this receptor is a man aged 45-60 years who had recovered from COVID-19. Sequencing was carried out using peripheral blood. V is TRBV21-1 and J is TRBJ1-1; the D segment call TRBD1 is taken from the table without a DNA check. TRBV21-1 constitutes a pseudogene. CDR3 region: CASSLQGGNTEAFF. The CDR3 DNA reads as TGTGCCAGCAGCTTACAGGGTGGGAACACTGAAGCTTTCTTT.